The 5 T cell receptor beta chains reported below all come from one sample, sequenced in a study of identical twins. TCRdb passed the 5' RACE reads through MiXCR, listing each CDR3 protein once. This sample has 1.5 million to 2 million distinct CDR3 sequences, with about 31% found just once. The sequenced sample consisted of cord blood. Receptor source: a newborn girl in good health.

This clonotype has just a few counts. V gene TRBV6-1 combines with J gene TRBJ2-3, with 7 positions matching TRBD1. The germline gives CDR1 MNHNS, CDR2 SASEGT. V gave up 4 bases and J gave up 2 bases; unmatched junction bases: 9. The CDR3 has 16 residues. The CDR3 region is CASSGQGSGPTDTQYF. The DNA of the CDR3 is TGTGCCAGCAGTGGACAGGGATCGGGGCCCACAGATACGCAGTATTTT.

This clonotype was observed a handful of times. V and J are TRBV29-1 and TRBJ2-5; 12 bases fit TRBD2. The CDR3 spans 17 residues. Germline V lookup: CDR1 SQVTM, CDR2 ANQGSEA. V lost 1 base, J lost 1 base, and 7 bases stayed unmatched. The CDR3 protein is CSVEGTSGKGGQETQYF. The CDR3 DNA is TGCAGCGTTGAAGGGACTAGCGGGAAAGGGGGCCAAGAGACCCAGTACTTC.

This clonotype was recorded only once. The V call is TRBV4-1, the J call TRBJ2-3, with TRBD1 matching 7 bases. Germline CDR1 is MGHRA and CDR2 is YSYEKL. This CDR3 spans 17 amino acids. V lost 0 bases, J lost 3 bases, and 9 bases stayed unmatched. The CDR3 nucleotides read TGCGCCAGCAGCCAAGATTTGGGAAGGGGGCGTACAGATACGCAGTATTTT. Protein product: CASSQDLGRGRTDTQYF.

This rearrangement joins TRBV7-2 to TRBJ2-1; unclear D gene. Germline CDR1 SGHTA, CDR2 FQGNSA. The length of the CDR3 is 15 residues. Trimming removed 1 base at V and 3 bases at J, with 10 bases between. CDR3 in DNA: TGTGCCAGCAGCTTAGTGAAGGGTCTCTACAATGAGCAGTTCTTC. Translation: CASSLVKGLYNEQFF.

The chain recombines TRBV20-1 with TRBJ1-2; D perhaps matches TRBD1 (5 bases). The germline V and J ends were trimmed by 5 bases and 2 bases, with 24 bases remaining between them. Germline loops: CDR1 DFQATT, CDR2 SNEGSKA (reference sequence). The CDR3 covers 17 residues. CDR3 sequence (DNA): TGCAGTGCTCTGGCCAGGGAGACAGTTAGGGGCAACTATGGCTACACCTTC. This sequence encodes CSALARETVRGNYGYTF.